This record covers a single T cell receptor beta chain. Germline assignment: CDR1 SEHNR and CDR2 FQNEAQ (reference sequence). V dropped 2 bases and J dropped 5 bases, with 18 bases sitting between them. The CDR3 runs to 16 residues. These data come from a study of blood T cell repertoires in COVID-19. Study background: Donors in the United States, Italy and Spain gave samples during acute or convalescent COVID-19. The analysed material was cDNA or gDNA that came from T cells, B-cell-depleted T cells, or PBMCs.

Produced via immunoSEQ multiplex PCR; TCRdb's table is partial and in-frame only. The sample lists 250,000 to 300,000 clones; around nine tenths were seen once. The chain has TRBV7-9 and TRBJ1-2; D might be TRBD1 (5 bases). The sequence came from a woman aged 40 to 50 who had recovered from COVID-19. The sample comprised peripheral blood. This chain's CDR3 is CASSLYPPGKAYGYTF. CDR3 in DNA: TGTGCCAGCAGCTTATATCCCCCAGGGAAAGCATATGGCTACACCTTC.